This T cell receptor (beta chain) was captured by sequencing in a study of metastatic and nonmetastatic thyroid tumors (dated by TCRdb to 2019 to 2021). Looking at the study overall: For patients with malignant and with benign thyroid disease, the researchers compared repertoires between peripheral blood samples and tumor or nodule tissue samples.

This clone appeared a few times. Its antigen remains undetermined. Per-base quality was not reported, and no clone a single base away is much larger than it. No patient had received any treatment before thyroid surgery. Using T-cell receptor beta sequencing, the study looked back at clinical samples from patients collected from the early 2010s to the late 2010s. Results and caveats for the whole study, not just this receptor: In both blood and tumor samples, TCR beta diversity was reported to be significantly higher in malignant tumors than in benign nodules.

The CDR3 goes from the cysteine to the phenylalanine over 13 residues. Only the CDR3 portion is preserved as DNA: 39 bases, with reading frame beginning at the first base. V is clipped by 6 bases and J by 10 bases, and the sequence between their germline boundaries is 13 bases long. Sequences MNHNS (CDR1) and SASEGT (CDR2) are obtained from the germline V gene. Library generation was performed with PCR. Instrument used: Illumina HiSeq 4000. The TCR beta-chain CDR3 region of each patient was profiled by high-throughput sequencing. Regarding the original processing steps: The researchers built a classifier to tell apart papillary thyroid cancer patients with distant metastasis, based on CDR3 differences among clinicopathological groups. The Shannon index was used to assess repertoire diversity, and the Morisita-Horn index was used to assess tumor-blood repertoire similarity. TCRdb itself trimmed the public reads at Q25 with fastp, ran MiXCR and retained productive beta chains. The V and J calls shown here were made by TCRdb, not taken from the authors' results. The table for this sample lists almost 35,000 clones; 35% of them were counted only once. The ten largest clonotypes hold 22% of the sample.

Rearrangement joined TRBV6-1 to TRBJ1-6; no D gene is confidently identified. This sequence originates from a female donor with papillary thyroid cancer or a benign thyroid nodule (not recorded which). Some clones in this sample may be carry-over from other donors' samples. Material for sequencing was tumor tissue. The nucleotides read TGTGCCAGCAGCTCTGACCCGGGATCACCCCTCCACTTT. The translation is CASSSDPGSPLHF.